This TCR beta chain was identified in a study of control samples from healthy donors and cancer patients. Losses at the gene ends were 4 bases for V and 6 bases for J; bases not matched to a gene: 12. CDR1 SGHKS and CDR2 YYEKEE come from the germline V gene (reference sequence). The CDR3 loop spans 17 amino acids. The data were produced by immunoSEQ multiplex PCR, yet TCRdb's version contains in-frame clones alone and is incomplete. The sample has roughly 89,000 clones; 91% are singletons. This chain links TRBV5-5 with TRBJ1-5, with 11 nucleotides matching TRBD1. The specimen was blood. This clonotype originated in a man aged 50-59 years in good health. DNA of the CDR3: TGTGCCAGCAGCCCCTATCTAGGGACAGGGGGTGCTCAGCCCCAGCATTTT. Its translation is CASSPYLGTGGAQPQHF.